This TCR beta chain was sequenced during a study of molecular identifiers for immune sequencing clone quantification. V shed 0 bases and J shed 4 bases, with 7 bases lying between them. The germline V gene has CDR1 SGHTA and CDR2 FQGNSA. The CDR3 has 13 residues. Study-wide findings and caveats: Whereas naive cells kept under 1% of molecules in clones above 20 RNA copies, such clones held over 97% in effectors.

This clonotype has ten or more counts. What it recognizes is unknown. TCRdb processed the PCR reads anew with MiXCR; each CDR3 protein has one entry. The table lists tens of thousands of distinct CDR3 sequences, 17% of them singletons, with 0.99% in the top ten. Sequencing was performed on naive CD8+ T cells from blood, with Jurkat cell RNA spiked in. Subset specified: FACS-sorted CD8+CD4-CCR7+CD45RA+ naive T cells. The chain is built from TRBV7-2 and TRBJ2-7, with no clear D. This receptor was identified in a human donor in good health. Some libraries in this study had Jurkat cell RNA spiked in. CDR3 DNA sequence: TGTGCCAGCAGCTTAGCGTGGGGTTACGAGCAGTACTTC. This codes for CASSLAWGYEQYF.